This TCR beta chain was identified in a study of naive and memory T cell subsets (dated by TCRdb to 2016 to 2017). General notes on the study: Sorted naive and memory T cell subsets from peripheral blood were analyzed in the study using a UMI-based, open-source pipeline for TCR alpha and beta sequencing. The results of the functional CMV T cell responses matched the IgG serology results in every case. RNA was DNase-treated and reverse transcribed with TCR constant-region primers, mostly using SuperScript III.

Separate amplification of TCR alpha and beta chain libraries was performed from the second PCR step onward. Donor CMV status was determined by IFNgamma production from CD4+ T cells after overnight stimulation of fresh PBMCs with CMV viral lysate. Miltenyi beads were used first to positively select CD4 T cells, and CD8 T cells were then positively selected from the CD4-negative fraction. Cells stained for CD3, CD4, CD8, CD45RA, CD27 and a live/dead dye were sorted on a BD Aria II into four subsets by CD45RA and CD27. Blood was obtained from a few healthy volunteers, and the blood from each volunteer was fractionated into CD4 and CD8 T cells and subsequently into four differentiation subsets. Approximately 130 ml of peripheral blood was drawn per donor, and PBMC were isolated by Ficoll-Paque PLUS density-gradient centrifugation. After sorting, cells were lysed in RLT buffer, RNA was extracted using a Qiagen RNeasy kit, and the extracted RNA was stored at -80 degrees C.

Receptor libraries were prepared by UMI-ligation and nested PCR. To cover both TRBC1 and TRBC2, the beta constant-region primer consisted of an equimolar mix of two oligonucleotides. Four rounds of PCR were used to amplify ligated cDNA, with nested alpha and beta constant-region primers being used together with the SP2 primer. A single-stranded oligonucleotide containing the SP2 primer and a 12-nucleotide UMI was joined to the 3' end of the cDNA by T4 RNA ligase 1. The ligation reaction was incubated at 16°C for about 20-24 hours. PCR2 was typically performed as a SYBR Green qPCR and was stopped at a predetermined threshold so that over-amplification was prevented. Apart from the first purification, every purification step used Agencourt AMPure XP magnetic beads. Library quantification was done by Qubit, followed by a TapeStation check on which the main peak was expected at around 650 bp. Pooled libraries were sequenced on an Illumina MiSeq using v2 2x251 paired-end kits, and typically about 0.9-2.1 million reads were obtained per sample. Libraries were pooled at around 4 nM per sample, and roughly 4.5-7.5% PhiX was added to improve cluster recognition. Regarding the original processing steps: FASTQ reads processed by Demultiplexor were assigned V and J genes by Decombinator through tag matching that tolerated a single base-pair mismatch. UMIs were used by Collapsinator to correct both sequencing errors and frequency errors arising from PCR heterogeneity. CDR3Translator translated TCRs and extracted CDR3s from the conserved cysteine to the FGXG phenylalanine, flagging non-productive sequences. Gini, Shannon entropy and inverse Simpson indices were calculated on repertoires that had been subsampled to equal numbers of UMI-defined TCRs. Power-law fits to clonotype abundance distributions were performed by maximum likelihood within the linear range. When run on a single naive CD8 sample, MIGEC and the pipeline yielded similar UMI counts, similar unique TCR numbers and similar clonal distributions. One analysis removed from the naive repertoire any naive TCRs that were also present in any memory subset from the same donor. A set of some 7,600 CMV-associated CDR3 sequences, compiled from VDJdb and a published dataset, was used to search the repertoires. TCRdb applied fastp at Q25 and MiXCR to the public reads, then kept only in-frame beta chains. When rows share a CDR3 protein, they turn into one entry using the most common DNA and genes. These V and J calls are TCRdb output, not the study's own analysis. This sample lists over 110,000 distinct CDR3 sequences; approximately 18% were detected once. Jointly, the top ten make up about 0.57% of the sample.

As encoded in the germline V gene (reference sequence), CDR1 is MNHEY while CDR2 is SMNVEV. Measured from the cysteine to the phenylalanine, the CDR3 is 15 residues long. Only the CDR3 DNA stays, 45 bases, in frame from base 1. The junction carries 18 bases between V and J, which are trimmed by 5 bases and 5 bases respectively. There are a few counts of this clonotype. Its antigen is still unknown. Base-call qualities are not available, and no considerably larger clone is one nucleotide away. The research as a whole found: No ground truth was available to validate the repertoire findings for the naive and memory subsets. In both CD4 and CD8 cells, a rise in Gini index and a fall in Shannon and inverse Simpson diversity were observed from naive through CM, EM and EMRA. After error correction, over 90% of naive TCR sequences appeared only once, giving much steeper abundance distributions than memory subsets. RNA-based TCR counts may be influenced by expression changes linked to T cell activation and differentiation. A few larger clonotypes were present in naive repertoires, especially CD8 naive repertoires, and these clonotypes were possibly memory cells re-expressing CD45RA. A power law was followed by TCR abundance, with an exponent that differed between naive and memory subsets but was consistent across the three individuals. Single alpha or beta chain sequences, rather than paired alpha/beta receptors, were used to define clonotypes.

The sample comprised naive CD8+ T cells from blood. What this sample's cell subset or site label stands for: naive T cells, CD45RA high CD27+. The source of this sequence is a human donor in good health. The rearranged chain carries TRBV27 and TRBJ2-5, and possibly TRBD1, on 6 matching bases. The sequenced DNA: TGTGCCAGCAGTCCCGCTGTAGGGGGTAGGGAGACCCAGTACTTC. Its protein product is CASSPAVGGRETQYF.